These T cell receptor beta chains were read from a single sample in a study of OX40 agonist ivuxolimab in advanced cancers. Here immunoSEQ multiplex PCR was the method, and the copy in TCRdb shows in-frame clones only, minus some. The profile shows roughly 66,000 clones, around four fifths of them singletons. Sequenced material: CD4+ or CD8+ T cells sorted from blood, taken in a trial of the OX40 agonist ivuxolimab. The receptors originated from an adult with an advanced solid tumor such as melanoma, head and neck, liver or kidney cancer. The conserved cysteine and the conserved F or W are not part of the CDR3 here.

TRBJ2-3,TRBV7-6,ASSAGRAQSTDTQY
TRBJ2-1,TRBV12-5,ASGLAWGPGSTYEQF
TRBJ2-1,TRBV18,AGGTRSFNEQF
TRBJ1-1,TRBV6-5,ASSGEGGNSEAF
TRBJ2-5,TRBV6-5,ASSRELAGETQY
TRBJ2-1,TRBV5-4,ASSFPDHNEQF
TRBJ2-5,TRBV5-6,ASSSRDKGLQETQY
TRBJ2-7,TRBV7-8,ASSLRVGGGPHEQY
TRBJ2-7,TRBV6-1,ASRGLATYEQY
TRBJ1-2,TRBV7-8,ASSLALAVWGDRAYGYT
TRBJ2-5,TRBV2,ASSASGRTQY
TRBJ2-7,TRBV19,ASKVTSGGRAYEQY
TRBJ2-7,TRBV5-4,ASSRDRGYEQY
TRBJ2-5,TRBV7-8,ASSFGQAQETQY
TRBJ2-7,TRBV10-3,AISEDSYEQY
.,TRBV7-6,ASSRTGTSEQY
TRBJ1-1,TRBV7-8,ASRRREGDTEAF
TRBJ2-1,TRBV29-1,SVELEQSYNEQF
TRBJ2-2,TRBV19,ASSKDRGRTGELF
TRBJ2-1,TRBV28,ASSPGSRSYNEQF
TRBJ2-5,TRBV10-1,ASSDSSGKTQY
TRBJ2-3,TRBV6-1,ASSEAQGSTDTQY
TRBJ2-1,TRBV11-3,ASRHPRTRDDEQF
TRBJ1-1,TRBV28,ASMEGPRTSF
TRBJ2-7,TRBV6-5,ANSYSGVEQY
TRBJ1-3,TRBV6-1,ASSHTGNTIY
TRBJ2-7,TRBV27,ASSEAGRGVQY
TRBJ1-2,TRBV5-4,ASSLRTGGGYGYT
TRBJ2-7,TRBV5-4,ASSLGGGQAIYEQY
TRBJ2-5,TRBV6-6,ASSYSSTGLGETQY